One and the same sample provided the 29 T cell receptor beta chains below, sequenced in a study of cytomegalovirus exposure and HLA in healthy donors. The PCR ran on 60 Vbeta and 13 Jbeta primers. Assay used: immunoSEQ multiplex PCR; TCRdb lists only in-frame clones, some missing. The table has 200,000 or so clones, 82% seen once; the top ten hold roughly 6%. What was sequenced was PBMCs. These receptors all stem from a woman aged 45-65 years in good health and CMV-seropositive.

This sequence joins TRBV28 and TRBJ2-1; 11 nucleotides agree with TRBD1. V gave up 5 bases and J gave up 8 bases; unmatched junction bases: 8. The CDR3 is 15 amino acids. Germline loops: CDR1 MDHEN, CDR2 SYDVKM. The CDR3 bases are TGTGCCAGCAGTGGACAGGGGGCGGAAAGCGATGAGCAGTTCTTC. Protein: CASSGQGAESDEQFF.

This clone came up a few times. The chain recombines TRBV2 with TRBJ2-3; no clear D gene. The CDR3 extends over 14 amino acids. V lost 3 bases to trimming and J lost 1 base, with 8 bases between them. Germline V gives CDR1 SNHLY, CDR2 FYNNEI. CDR3 sequence reads: CASSDSLRTDTQYF. As DNA, the CDR3 is TGTGCCAGCAGTGATTCGCTACGCACAGATACGCAGTATTTT.

The chain carries TRBV28 and TRBJ1-2, with TRBD1 matching 7 bases. Trimming took 5 bases from V and 5 from J; bases not matched to a gene: 8. This CDR3 comprises 14 residues. Looked up from germline, CDR1 is MDHEN and CDR2 is SYDVKM. The chain's CDR3 is CASSPGQAVYGYTF. CDR3 nucleotide sequence: TGTGCCAGCAGTCCTGGACAGGCAGTTTATGGCTACACCTTC.

The CDR3 coding sequence is TGTGCCAGCAGCTTTTACGGGAGCACAGATACGCAGTATTTT. Protein: CASSFYGSTDTQYF. The chain employs TRBV7-3 and TRBJ2-3; no reliable D call. This CDR3 contains 14 residues. The germline V gene encodes CDR1 SGHTA and CDR2 FQGTGA. Between the trimmed V and J ends, which lost 3 bases and 0 bases, there was a span of 7 bases.

V gene TRBV2 combines with J gene TRBJ2-4; 7 nucleotides align to TRBD2. This CDR3 is built from 16 residues. With V trimmed by 4 bases and J by 4 bases, 10 bases remained unmatched. The germline CDR1 and CDR2 sequences are SNHLY and FYNNEI. CDR3 nucleotide sequence: TGTGCCAGCAGTGGGGAAGCGGGGTTTGGGAAAAACATTCAGTACTTC. Its translation: CASSGEAGFGKNIQYF.

The chain couples TRBV19 to TRBJ1-5; D is ambiguous. CDR3 length: 12 amino acids. V was cut by 1 base and J by 8 bases, with 6 bases left in between. Germline-derived CDR1 and CDR2 are LNHDA and SQIVND (reference sequence). This CDR3 reads CASSIVREPQHF. CDR3 sequence (DNA): TGTGCCAGTAGTATAGTACGGGAGCCCCAGCATTTT.

The chain uses TRBV12-2 and TRBJ2-7; the D call of TRBD2 is as the table states it, not checked on the DNA. TRBV12-2 corresponds to a pseudogene. The CDR3 contains 17 residues. The CDR3 nucleotides read TGTGCAAGTCGCACGACTAGCGGGAGTGGGAGGTCCTACGAGCAGTACTTC. This translates into CASRTTSGSGRSYEQYF.

The chain joins TRBV5-1 to TRBJ2-3; the D is unclear. The germline V gene encodes CDR1 SGHRS and CDR2 YFSETQ. The CDR3 loop spans 15 amino acids. V was trimmed by 1 base and J by 1 base, leaving 10 bases between them. The chain's CDR3 is CASSLSGLRTDTQYF. The CDR3 DNA sequence: TGCGCCAGCAGCTTGTCTGGGCTACGCACAGATACGCAGTATTTT.

The genes are TRBV18 and TRBJ1-1; TRBD1 agrees at 9 bases. J was trimmed by 10 bases and V by 3 bases; bases with no gene match: 9. Germline lookup yields CDR1 KGHSH and CDR2 LQKENI. The CDR3 runs 14 residues. This CDR3 reads CASSPGTGFRGAFF. DNA for the CDR3: TGTGCCAGCTCACCGGGGACAGGGTTCCGGGGAGCTTTCTTT.

The chain recombines TRBV5-1 with TRBJ2-3; a weak D match, TRBD2 (5 bases). V shed 0 bases and J shed 1 base, with 9 bases lying between them. The CDR3 is made up of 15 amino acids. Germline V lookup: CDR1 SGHRS, CDR2 YFSETQ. The CDR3: CASSLGVEGTDTQYF. In nucleotides, the CDR3 is TGCGCCAGCAGCTTGGGGGTGGAGGGCACAGATACGCAGTATTTT. Full variable domain (rest looked up from reference TRBV5-1 and TRBJ2-3): KAGVTQTPRYLIKTRGQQVTLSCSPISGHRSVSWYQQTPGQGLQFLFEYFSETQRNKGNFPGRFSGRQFSNSRSEMNVSTLELGDSALYLCASSLGVEGTDTQYFGPGTRLTVL.

As to this clone: At one end the junction does not follow the germline gene, possibly because of a read error. The chain carries TRBV29-1 and TRBJ2-4, with TRBD2 matching over 7 bases. The CDR3 consists of 15 residues. CDR1 is SQVTM, CDR2 ANQGSEA, per germline. The CDR3 loop reads CSVETSDYAKNSQYF. The DNA for the CDR3 is TGCAGCGTTGAAACTAGCGATTACGCCAAAAACAGTCAGTACTTC.

The chain carries TRBV27 and TRBJ2-7; possibly TRBD2 for D (6 bases). Trimming took 11 bases from V and 3 from J, leaving 29 bases between them. The CDR3 is 17 amino acids. Germline values: CDR1 MNHEY, CDR2 SMNVEV (reference sequence). DNA for the CDR3: TGTGCCGAGGTAGGGGTGATGGCGAACGGGGGTCTCTACGAGCAGTACTTC. It translates to CAEVGVMANGGLYEQYF.

The gene calls are TRBV18 and TRBJ2-7; the D gene is possibly TRBD1 (6 bases). Germline assignment: CDR1 KGHSH and CDR2 LQKENI. Between the trimmed V and J ends, which lost 4 bases and 0 bases, there was a span of 10 bases. This CDR3 comprises 14 residues. The CDR3 loop reads CASSRTEISYEQYF. DNA for the CDR3: TGTGCCAGCTCACGGACAGAGATCTCCTACGAGCAGTACTTC.

The chain employs TRBV5-1 and TRBJ2-3; TRBD2 matches 8 bases. CDR1 is SGHRS, CDR2 YFSETQ, per germline. Unmatched junction bases numbered 5, after V lost 1 base and J lost 1 base. The CDR3 sequence is 16 residues long. The chain's CDR3 is CASSLSGGPGTDTQYF. CDR3 bases: TGCGCCAGCAGCTTGTCGGGGGGGCCGGGCACAGATACGCAGTATTTT.

The V gene is TRBV14, the J gene TRBJ2-7, with 8 nucleotides matching TRBD1. The CDR3 has 14 residues. The trim removed 4 bases at V and 6 bases at J, leaving 8 bases unmatched. CDR1 is SGHDN and CDR2 is FVKESK in the germline V gene. DNA for the CDR3: TGTGCCAGCAGCCTCGGACAGGGCTTCAGCGAGCAGTACTTC. This encodes CASSLGQGFSEQYF.

The chain combines TRBV2 with TRBJ2-2; D is unclear. CDR1 and CDR2 from the germline V gene are SNHLY and FYNNEI. The CDR3 is made up of 12 amino acids. The V gene lost 3 bases and the J gene lost 3 bases, with 2 bases spanning the gap. CDR3 in amino acids: CASSDDTGELFF. CDR3 nucleotides: TGTGCCAGCAGTGACGACACCGGGGAGCTGTTTTTT.

V and J are TRBV7-9 and TRBJ2-5; 11 bases are a match to TRBD2. The V gene end was trimmed by 4 bases and the J gene end by 4 bases; junction bases not matched to a gene: 5. Per germline, CDR1 SEHNR and CDR2 FQNEAQ (reference sequence). The CDR3 is 15 residues long. CDR3 bases: TGTGCCAGCAGCTGGAGACTAGCGGGAACAGAGACCCAGTACTTC. Amino acids: CASSWRLAGTETQYF.

The chain uses TRBV4-1 and TRBJ2-3, with 11 nucleotides matching TRBD2. The germline gives CDR1 MGHRA, CDR2 YSYEKL. With V trimmed by 1 base and J by 0 bases, 6 bases remained unmatched. This CDR3 spans 18 amino acids. The CDR3 region has the DNA TGCGCCAGCAGCCAAGGTGCTAGCGGGAGGCTTAGCACAGATACGCAGTATTTT. This codes for CASSQGASGRLSTDTQYF.

The chain uses TRBV30 and TRBJ1-1; the match to TRBD1 covers 10 bases. V was pared by 3 bases and J by 4 bases, with 8 bases of the junction left unmatched. The CDR3 covers 15 residues. Looked up from germline, CDR1 is GTSNPN and CDR2 is SVGIG (reference sequence). The CDR3, as DNA: TGTGCCTGGAGACCTAGACAGGGGGCGGTCACTGAAGCTTTCTTT. Its protein is CAWRPRQGAVTEAFF.

The chain combines TRBV5-6 with TRBJ1-2; D is perhaps TRBD1 (5 bases). Trimming pared 2 bases from V and 8 bases from J, leaving 19 bases between. Germline V gene lookup returns CDR1 SGHDT and CDR2 YYEEEE. The CDR3 is 15 residues long. CDR3 protein: CASSFEDLWGYGYTF. The DNA for the CDR3 is TGTGCCAGCAGCTTTGAAGACTTATGGGGCTACGGCTACACCTTC.

This chain uses TRBV5-1 with TRBJ1-4; TRBD1 agrees at 7 bases. After removal of 2 bases from V and 4 bases from J, the junction contained 8 bases not matched to a gene. Germline CDR1 and CDR2: SGHRS and YFSETQ. The CDR3 totals 16 residues. The CDR3 DNA follows: TGCGCCAGCAGCTTCGGGGGACAGACCCTTAATGAAAAACTGTTTTTT. Protein sequence: CASSFGGQTLNEKLFF.

This clone showed up just once. This chain joins TRBV19 and TRBJ2-7, with 7 bases identical to TRBD1. V shed 4 bases and J 2 bases; nucleotides not matched to a gene: 8. Germline V CDR1 and CDR2: LNHDA, SQIVND (reference sequence). The CDR3 contains 15 residues. CDR3 loop: CASSKGALAAYEQYF. The CDR3 region has the DNA TGTGCCAGTAGTAAGGGGGCTCTAGCCGCCTACGAGCAGTACTTC.

This clone came up once. At one end the junction does not follow the germline gene, possibly because of a read error. The genes are TRBV29-1 and TRBJ2-4, with 11 positions matching TRBD2. The CDR3 runs to 15 residues. Germline values: CDR1 SQVTM, CDR2 ANQGSEA. CDR3 sequence (DNA): TGCAGCGTTGTGGGTAGCGGGGGGGGAAAAAACAGTCAGTACTTC. Translation: CSVVGSGGGKNSQYF.

On this clone: Relative to the germline gene, one junction end is altered; a read error may explain this. This chain links TRBV5-4 with TRBJ2-3, with TRBD2 matching 9 bases. CDR1 is SGHNT, CDR2 YYREEE, per germline (reference sequence). This CDR3 region has 15 residues. CDR3 coding DNA: TGTGCCAGCCGCTTGGCGGGGGGGAGCACAGATACGCAGTATTTT. It codes for CASRLAGGSTDTQYF.

The V call is TRBV10-3, the J call TRBJ1-3; D might be TRBD1 (6 bases). The V end was cut by 4 bases, the J end by 2 bases, with 9 bases between. Germline V CDR1 and CDR2: ENHRY, SYGVKD. CDR3 length equals 14 residues. CDR3 DNA: TGTGCCATCAGTGTACAGGGAGCTGGAAACACCATATATTTT. Translated, it gives CAISVQGAGNTIYF.

V gene TRBV5-3 combines with J gene TRBJ2-2; TRBD2 aligns across 16 bases. TRBV5-3 counts as an open reading frame of uncertain function. V shed 0 bases and J 3 bases; nucleotides not matched to a gene: 8. The CDR3 totals 20 residues. The DNA of the CDR3 is TGTGCCAGAAGCTTGGTAAGGGGACTAGCGGGAGGGCCTCACACCGGGGAGCTGTTTTTT. This sequence encodes CARSLVRGLAGGPHTGELFF.

This chain links TRBV5-1 with TRBJ2-1; TRBD2 matches at 9 bases. The germline V gene encodes CDR1 SGHRS and CDR2 YFSETQ. With 3 bases clipped from V and 8 bases from J, the junction kept 9 bases outside the gene matches. The CDR3 has 15 amino acids. The DNA for the CDR3 is TGCGCCAGCAGCTCGCCGGGACTAGCTATCGATGAGCAGTTCTTC. It encodes CASSSPGLAIDEQFF.

The chain joins TRBV6-5 to TRBJ2-1, with 8 bases fitting TRBD2. CDR1 is MNHEY and CDR2 is SVGAGI in the germline V gene. The CDR3 loop spans 15 amino acids. The V segment lost 2 bases and the J segment 12 bases; nucleotides outside the gene matches: 12. The CDR3 spells CASSYGAGGTNGQFF. DNA for the CDR3: TGTGCCAGCAGTTACGGGGCGGGAGGTACCAACGGGCAGTTCTTC.

A single count supports this clone. The rearrangement uses TRBV30 and TRBJ1-1; D is unclear. Germline CDR1 reads GTSNPN; CDR2 reads SVGIG (reference sequence). The CDR3 has 13 residues. Trimming pared 6 bases from V and 1 base from J, leaving 12 bases between. The CDR3 loop reads CACSEGGNTEAFF. The CDR3 DNA reads as TGTGCCTGTTCGGAGGGAGGGAACACTGAAGCTTTCTTT.